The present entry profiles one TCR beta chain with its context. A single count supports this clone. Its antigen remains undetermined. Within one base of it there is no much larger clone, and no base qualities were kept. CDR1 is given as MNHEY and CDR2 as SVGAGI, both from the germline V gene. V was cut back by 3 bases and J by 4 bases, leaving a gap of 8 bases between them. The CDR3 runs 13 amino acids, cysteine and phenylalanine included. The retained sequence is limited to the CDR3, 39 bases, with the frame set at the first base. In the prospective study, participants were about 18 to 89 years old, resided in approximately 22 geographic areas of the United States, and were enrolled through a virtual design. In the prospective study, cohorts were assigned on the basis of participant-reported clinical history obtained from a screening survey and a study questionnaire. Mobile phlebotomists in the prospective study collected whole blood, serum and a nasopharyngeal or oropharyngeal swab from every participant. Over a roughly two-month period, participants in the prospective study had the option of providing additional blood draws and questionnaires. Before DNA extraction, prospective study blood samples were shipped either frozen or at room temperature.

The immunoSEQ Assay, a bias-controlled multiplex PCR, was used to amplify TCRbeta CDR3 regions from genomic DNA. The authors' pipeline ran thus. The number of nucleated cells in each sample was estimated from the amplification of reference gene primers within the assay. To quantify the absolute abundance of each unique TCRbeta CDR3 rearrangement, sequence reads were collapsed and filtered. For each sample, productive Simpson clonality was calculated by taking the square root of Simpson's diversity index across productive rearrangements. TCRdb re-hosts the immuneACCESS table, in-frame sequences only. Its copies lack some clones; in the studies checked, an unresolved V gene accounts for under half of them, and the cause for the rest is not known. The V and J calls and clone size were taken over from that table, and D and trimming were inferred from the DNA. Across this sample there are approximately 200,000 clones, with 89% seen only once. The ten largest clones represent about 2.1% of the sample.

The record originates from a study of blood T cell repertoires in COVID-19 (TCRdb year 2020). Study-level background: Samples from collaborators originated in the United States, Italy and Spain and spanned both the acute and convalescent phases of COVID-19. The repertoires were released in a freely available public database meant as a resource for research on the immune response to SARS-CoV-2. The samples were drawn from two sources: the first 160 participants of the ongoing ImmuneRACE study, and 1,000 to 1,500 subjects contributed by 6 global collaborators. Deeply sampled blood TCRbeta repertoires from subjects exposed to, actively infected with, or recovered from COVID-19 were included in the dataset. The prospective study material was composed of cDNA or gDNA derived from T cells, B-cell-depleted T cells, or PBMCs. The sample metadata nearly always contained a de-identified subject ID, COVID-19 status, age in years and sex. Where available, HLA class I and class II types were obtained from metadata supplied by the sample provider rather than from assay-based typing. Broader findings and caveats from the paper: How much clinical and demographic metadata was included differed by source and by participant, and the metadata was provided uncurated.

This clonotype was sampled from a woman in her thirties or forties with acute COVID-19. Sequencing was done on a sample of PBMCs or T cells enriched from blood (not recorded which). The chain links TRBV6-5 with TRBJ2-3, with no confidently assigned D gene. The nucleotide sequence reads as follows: TGTGCCAGCAGTTATCGGAGATCAGATACGCAGTATTTT. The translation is CASSYRRSDTQYF.